These 24 T cell receptor beta chains share one sample of origin, sequenced in a study of beta chain features in type 1 diabetes. Sequenced material consisted of expressed TCRB transcripts (all of the isolated RNA was reverse transcribed). The repertoire was sequenced with immunoSEQ multiplex PCR; TCRdb's copy has only in-frame clones and lacks some. The sample lists about 250,000 clones, roughly 14% occurring once. Sequenced material: naive CD4+ T cells from blood. Every receptor here comes from a woman between 40 and 55 years old in good health.

This rearrangement joins TRBV9 to TRBJ2-3; D might be TRBD1 (7 bases). The length of the CDR3 is 16 residues. Per germline, CDR1 SGDLS and CDR2 YYNGEE. Trimming shortened V by 2 bases and J by 2 bases, and 15 bases separated the two germline ends. The CDR3 is CASSVQTGRITDTQYF. In DNA, the CDR3 is TGTGCCAGCAGCGTTCAGACAGGGAGGATCACAGATACGCAGTATTTT.

This clone has just a few counts. The J gene is TRBJ2-7, the V gene TRBV18; perhaps TRBD2 as D (5 bases). This CDR3 is built from 14 residues. V was shortened by 4 bases and J by 6 bases, with 16 bases between the two germline ends. Germline-derived CDR1 and CDR2 are KGHSH and LQKENI. This chain's CDR3 is CASSRQSDFSEQYF. The CDR3 nucleotides read TGTGCCAGCTCACGGCAGTCGGACTTCTCCGAGCAGTACTTC.

The V gene is TRBV19, the J gene TRBJ1-5; D possibly corresponds to TRBD1 (6 bases). V lost 6 bases and J lost 5, with 14 bases in between. The CDR3 has 14 amino acids. Germline V gene lookup returns CDR1 LNHDA and CDR2 SQIVND (reference sequence). In nucleotides, the CDR3 is TGTGCCAGTAGGGGACATCCAGGGGATCAGCCCCAGCATTTT. Encoded protein: CASRGHPGDQPQHF.

A few counts support this clone. V is TRBV6-5 and J is TRBJ2-3; 12 positions agree with TRBD2. Per the germline V gene, CDR1 is MNHEY and CDR2 is SVGAGI. There are 15 residues in the CDR3. V lost 5 bases and J lost 3; bases outside the gene matches: 3. The CDR3 coding sequence is TGTGCCAGCAGTCCAACTAGCGGGAGGACAGATACGCAGTATTTT. Its translation: CASSPTSGRTDTQYF.

DNA for the CDR3: TGTGCCAGCAGCTTTGAGGGGGCGGTCAAAAACATTCAGTACTTC. This translates into CASSFEGAVKNIQYF. J is TRBJ2-4 and V is TRBV7-2; 7 bases agree with TRBD1. The CDR3 sequence is 15 residues long. The germline V gene has CDR1 SGHTA and CDR2 FQGNSA. Trimming took 3 bases from V and 3 from J; bases not matched to a gene: 5.

This clone came up a few times. V and J are TRBV2 and TRBJ2-2; 7 bases fit TRBD1. The CDR3 sequence is 15 residues long. Unmatched junction bases numbered 4, after V lost 6 bases and J lost 0 bases. Germline assignment: CDR1 SNHLY and CDR2 FYNNEI. The CDR3: CASSLTGPNTGELFF. The CDR3 DNA follows: TGTGCCAGCAGCCTGACAGGGCCGAACACCGGGGAGCTGTTTTTT. Based on the CDR3 plus reference TRBV2 and TRBJ2-2, the full variable domain is EPEVTQTPSHQVTQMGQEVILRCVPISNHLYFYWYRQILGQKVEFLVSFYNNEISEKSEIFDDQFSVERPDGSNFTLKIRSTKLEDSAMYFCASSLTGPNTGELFFGEGSRLTVL.

This clone was recorded a few times. The rearrangement uses TRBV7-2 and TRBJ2-7; D remains ambiguous. The germline CDR1 and CDR2 sequences are SGHTA and FQGNSA. The V end was cut by 6 bases, the J end by 0 bases, with 12 bases between. The CDR3 has 14 amino acids. The CDR3 DNA reads as TGTGCCAGCAGATACGACAAGAGCTCCTACGAGCAGTACTTC. Translated: CASRYDKSSYEQYF.

The chain joins TRBV2 to TRBJ1-1, with D hard to call. The germline CDR1 and CDR2 sequences are SNHLY and FYNNEI. There are 14 residues in the CDR3. V lost 6 bases, J lost 5 bases, and 16 bases lay in between. The CDR3 DNA follows: TGTGCCAGCAGCGGCCCCGGGGTAGGGACTGAAGCTTTCTTT. Its protein is CASSGPGVGTEAFF. The complete variable domain, with remaining parts taken from reference TRBV2 and TRBJ1-1, reads EPEVTQTPSHQVTQMGQEVILRCVPISNHLYFYWYRQILGQKVEFLVSFYNNEISEKSEIFDDQFSVERPDGSNFTLKIRSTKLEDSAMYFCASSGPGVGTEAFFGQGTRLTVV.

V gene TRBV7-2 combines with J gene TRBJ2-7, with 8 bases identical to TRBD1. The CDR3 is 15 residues long. Trimming at V came to 2 bases and at J to 1 base, leaving 4 bases not matched to a gene. Germline values: CDR1 SGHTA, CDR2 FQGNSA. The CDR3 sequence: CASSLQGASSYEQYF. The CDR3 nucleotides read TGTGCCAGCAGCTTACAGGGGGCATCATCCTACGAGCAGTACTTC.

This clone was seen more than once but under ten times. This CDR3 reads CASSVAPLETQYF. CDR3 in DNA: TGTGCCAGCAGCGTAGCCCCCTTGGAGACCCAGTACTTC. V gene TRBV9 combines with J gene TRBJ2-5; D gene unclear. The germline V and J ends were trimmed by 0 bases and 5 bases, with 8 bases remaining between them. Germline V CDR1 and CDR2: SGDLS, YYNGEE. CDR3 length: 13 residues.

V gene TRBV2 combines with J gene TRBJ2-2; a weak D match, TRBD1 (6 bases). V dropped 2 bases and J dropped 7 bases, with 11 bases sitting between them. This CDR3 region has 14 residues. Germline assignment: CDR1 SNHLY and CDR2 FYNNEI. CDR3 amino acids: CASSETGQNGELFF. DNA of the CDR3: TGTGCCAGCAGTGAAACCGGACAGAACGGGGAGCTGTTTTTT.

This clone was detected a few times. The chain has TRBV5-1 and TRBJ1-4, with a tentative D call TRBD1 (6 bases). The CDR3 loop spans 12 amino acids. V shed 5 bases and J shed 12 bases, with 14 bases lying between them. Germline V gives CDR1 SGHRS, CDR2 YFSETQ. CDR3 sequence reads: CASSSNREELFF. CDR3 bases: TGCGCCAGCAGTAGTAACAGGGAAGAACTGTTTTTT. Full variable domain (outside the CDR3, taken from reference TRBV5-1 and TRBJ1-4): KAGVTQTPRYLIKTRGQQVTLSCSPISGHRSVSWYQQTPGQGLQFLFEYFSETQRNKGNFPGRFSGRQFSNSRSEMNVSTLELGDSALYLCASSSNREELFFGSGTQLSVL.

The table lists this clone with a few counts. The chain joins TRBV7-2 to TRBJ1-4, with D possibly matching TRBD1 (5 bases). Trimming took off 4 bases at V and 6 bases at J, with 15 bases between the two ends. This CDR3 has 15 amino acids. Germline CDR1 and CDR2: SGHTA and FQGNSA. The CDR3 is CASSWPGVKYEKLFF. The DNA of the CDR3 is TGTGCCAGCAGCTGGCCGGGGGTAAAGTATGAAAAACTGTTTTTT. Based on the CDR3 plus reference TRBV7-2 and TRBJ1-4, the full variable domain is GAGVSQSPSNKVTEKGKDVELRCDPISGHTALYWYRQSLGQGLEFLIYFQGNSAPDKSGLPSDRFSAERTGGSVSTLTIQRTQQEDSAVYLCASSWPGVKYEKLFFGSGTQLSVL.

This clone has more than one count but fewer than ten. The V call is TRBV5-6, the J call TRBJ2-7; tentative D call: TRBD1 (6 bases). The CDR3 contains 16 residues. Per the germline V gene, CDR1 is SGHDT and CDR2 is YYEEEE. The V end lost 4 bases, the J end lost 0 bases, and 17 bases lay between the germline ends. The CDR3 here is CASSLPGQGLSYEQYF. The CDR3 DNA reads TGTGCCAGCAGCCTCCCGGGGCAGGGGCTCTCCTACGAGCAGTACTTC.

This chain uses TRBV18 with TRBJ1-3; no definite D call. The ends were cut back, 3 bases at V and 0 bases at J, with 6 bases in the middle. The CDR3 spans 14 residues. Germline V lookup: CDR1 KGHSH, CDR2 LQKENI. CDR3: CASSPGNSGNTIYF. As DNA, the CDR3 is TGTGCCAGCTCACCGGGCAACTCTGGAAACACCATATATTTT.

V and J are TRBV19 and TRBJ2-1; 7 nucleotides match TRBD2. CDR3 length equals 13 residues. V trimming: 7 bases; J trimming: 6 bases; junction bases outside the gene matches: 6. Germline V lookup: CDR1 LNHDA, CDR2 SQIVND (reference sequence). CDR3 amino acids: CASTGGVGNEQFF. CDR3 in DNA: TGTGCCAGTACGGGGGGAGTGGGCAATGAGCAGTTCTTC.

J is TRBJ2-7 and V is TRBV11-2, with unresolved D. The V end lost 4 bases, the J end lost 4 bases, and 5 bases lay between the germline ends. CDR3 size: 11 residues. Looked up from germline, CDR1 is SGHAT and CDR2 is FQNNGV. The CDR3 bases are TGTGCCAGCAGCTATCGGTACGAGCAGTACTTC. Translation gives CASSYRYEQYF.

This clone was counted between two and nine times. This rearrangement joins TRBV18 to TRBJ2-3, with TRBD2 matching 10 bases. CDR1 and CDR2 from the germline V gene are KGHSH and LQKENI. The CDR3 runs 17 residues. Germline trimming cut 0 bases from V and 4 bases from J; bases unmatched to any gene: 7. CDR3 protein: CASSPPTGTSASDTQYF. In DNA, the CDR3 is TGTGCCAGCTCACCACCGACAGGGACTAGCGCATCAGATACGCAGTATTTT.

This clone has only a few counts. The J gene is TRBJ2-5, the V gene TRBV12-5; 8 bases are a match to TRBD2. Germline CDR1 reads LGHNT; CDR2 reads FRNRAP. The CDR3 spans 13 residues. V lost 3 bases, J lost 10 bases, and 7 bases stayed unmatched. For the CDR3, the DNA is TGTGCTAGTGGTTTATCAGCGGGGGATGGCCAGTACTTC. Encoded protein: CASGLSAGDGQYF.

This rearrangement joins TRBV19 to TRBJ2-2, with D possibly being TRBD1 (5 bases). The V gene lost 3 bases and the J gene lost 5 bases, with 10 bases spanning the gap. There are 14 residues in the CDR3. From germline, CDR1 is LNHDA and CDR2 SQIVND (reference sequence). DNA of the CDR3: TGTGCCAGTAGTATGCAGGGTACGACCGGGGAGCTGTTTTTT. Its translation is CASSMQGTTGELFF.

This clone showed up just a few times. The CDR3 sequence is CASSPGQGNEKLFF. The CDR3 bases are TGTGCCAGCAGCCCAGGACAGGGGAATGAAAAACTGTTTTTT. The chain links TRBV7-2 to TRBJ1-4; 9 bases map to TRBD1. The CDR3 runs to 14 residues. Germline V gene lookup returns CDR1 SGHTA and CDR2 FQGNSA. Trimming removed 5 bases from V and 5 bases from J; junction bases left unmatched: 3. Full variable domain (outside the CDR3, taken from reference TRBV7-2 and TRBJ1-4): GAGVSQSPSNKVTEKGKDVELRCDPISGHTALYWYRQSLGQGLEFLIYFQGNSAPDKSGLPSDRFSAERTGGSVSTLTIQRTQQEDSAVYLCASSPGQGNEKLFFGSGTQLSVL.

This CDR3 reads CASSPLDSPGNTIYF. In nucleotides, the CDR3 is TGTGCCAGCTCACCCCTCGACAGTCCGGGAAACACCATATATTTT. The chain uses TRBV18 and TRBJ1-3, with a possible D match to TRBD1 (5 bases). The CDR3 totals 15 residues. The V end lost 3 bases, the J end lost 4 bases, and 13 bases lay between the germline ends. CDR1 and CDR2 (germline): KGHSH, LQKENI.

The V and J genes are TRBV5-1 and TRBJ2-3, with 10 positions matching TRBD1. The trim removed 4 bases at V and 3 bases at J, leaving 11 bases unmatched. CDR1 is SGHRS, CDR2 YFSETQ, per germline. The CDR3 contains 17 residues. The CDR3 DNA follows: TGCGCCAGCAGCCCTTCTACCGGGACAGGGGTGACAGATACGCAGTATTTT. Its protein is CASSPSTGTGVTDTQYF.

V and J are TRBV19 and TRBJ2-1; TRBD1 is a possible D gene (6 bases). Trimming removed 4 bases at V and 9 bases at J, with 16 bases between. In germline, CDR1 is LNHDA, CDR2 SQIVND (reference sequence). CDR3 length equals 14 residues. Here the CDR3 DNA reads TGTGCCAGTAGTACCCTCGCAGGGGCCGCTGAGCAGTTCTTC. Amino acid sequence: CASSTLAGAAEQFF.